This TCR beta chain was identified during a study of STAT5B mutations in CD4+ large granular lymphocyte leukemia. Only in-frame clones appear in the TCRdb table, and some are missing; sequencing was by immunoSEQ multiplex PCR. This sample yields about 34,000 clones, of which around 89% are seen a single time; about 0.97% belongs to the top ten. Study-level findings and limits: Without putative leukemic clones, patient CD4-sorted repertoires remained more clonal than healthy CD4+ repertoires.

This CDR3 region has 14 residues. V was clipped by 3 bases and J by 3 bases, with 8 bases between them. Germline V gives CDR1 SEHNR, CDR2 FQNEAQ (reference sequence). With respect to this clone: What it binds is not known.

The receptor comes from a human donor in good health. Input material: CD4+ T cells from blood buffy coats. The rearrangement uses TRBV7-9 and TRBJ1-4; D possibly corresponds to TRBD1 (5 bases). In DNA, the CDR3 is TGTGCCAGCAGCTTGGGGCAGCCTAATGAAAAACTGTTTTTT. Encoded protein: CASSLGQPNEKLFF.